The present T cell receptor (beta chain) was sequenced within a study of Graves' ophthalmopathy and Graves' hyperthyroidism. TCR beta CDR3 amplification used RNA transcripts. HTBI-primed first-round RT-PCR preceded second-round multiplex PCR. TCRdb re-called the multiplex PCR reads with MiXCR, one entry per CDR3 protein. The sample yields almost 750,000 distinct CDR3 sequences, roughly two fifths seen once. Ophthalmopathy donors were characterized by moderate-to-severe activity, CAS of at least 3, NOSPECS of at least 4, and duration under 3 months. Uncontrolled infections, pregnancy, lactation or other autoimmune diseases led to patient exclusion. PBMCs were density-gradient isolated from around 9.2 ml fresh blood. The sequencing sample was made of peripheral blood. This TCR was sampled from an adult man with Graves' ophthalmopathy.

DNA for the CDR3: TGTGCCAGCAGTGAACGCTACGGAAATGGCTACACCTTC. Its translation is CASSERYGNGYTF. The V and J genes are TRBV25-1 and TRBJ1-2, with D unclear. V lost 2 bases, J lost 6 bases, and 10 bases lay in between. Per germline, CDR1 MGHDK and CDR2 SYGVNS. The CDR3 runs to 13 residues.